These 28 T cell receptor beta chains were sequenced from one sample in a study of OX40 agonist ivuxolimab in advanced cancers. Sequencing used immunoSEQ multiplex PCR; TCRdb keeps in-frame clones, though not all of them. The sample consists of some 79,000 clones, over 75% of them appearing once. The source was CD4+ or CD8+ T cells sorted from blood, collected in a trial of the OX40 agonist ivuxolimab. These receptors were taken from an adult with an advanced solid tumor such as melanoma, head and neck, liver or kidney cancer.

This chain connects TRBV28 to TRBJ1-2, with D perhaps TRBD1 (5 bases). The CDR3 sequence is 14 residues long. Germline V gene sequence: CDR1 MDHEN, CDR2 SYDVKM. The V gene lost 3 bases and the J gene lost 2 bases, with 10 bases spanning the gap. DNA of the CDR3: TGTGCCAGCAGTTTTATCCAGGGCAACTATGGCTACACCTTC. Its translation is CASSFIQGNYGYTF.

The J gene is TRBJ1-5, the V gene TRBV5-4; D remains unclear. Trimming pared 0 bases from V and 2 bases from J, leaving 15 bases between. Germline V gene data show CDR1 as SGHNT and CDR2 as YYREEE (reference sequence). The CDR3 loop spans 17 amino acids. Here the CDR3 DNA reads TGTGCCAGCAGCTTGGGGGGTGGTTCTTTGGGCAATCAGCCCCAGCATTTT. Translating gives CASSLGGGSLGNQPQHF.

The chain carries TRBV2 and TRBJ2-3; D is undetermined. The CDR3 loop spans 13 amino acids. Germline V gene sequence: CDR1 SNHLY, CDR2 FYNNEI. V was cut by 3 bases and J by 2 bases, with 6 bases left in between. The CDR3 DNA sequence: TGTGCCAGCAGTGACAGGTACACAGATACGCAGTATTTT. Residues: CASSDRYTDTQYF.

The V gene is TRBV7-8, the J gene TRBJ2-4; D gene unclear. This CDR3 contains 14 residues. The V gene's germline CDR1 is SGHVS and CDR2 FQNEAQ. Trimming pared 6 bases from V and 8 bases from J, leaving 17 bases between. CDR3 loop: CASSSDSQWDIQYF. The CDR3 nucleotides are TGTGCCAGCAGTTCCGACTCACAATGGGACATTCAGTACTTC.

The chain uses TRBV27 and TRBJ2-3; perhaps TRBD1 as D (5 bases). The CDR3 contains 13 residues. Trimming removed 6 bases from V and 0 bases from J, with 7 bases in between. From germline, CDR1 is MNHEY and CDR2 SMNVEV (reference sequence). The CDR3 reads CASRGVSTDTQYF. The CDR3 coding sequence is TGTGCCAGCAGAGGGGTAAGCACAGATACGCAGTATTTT.

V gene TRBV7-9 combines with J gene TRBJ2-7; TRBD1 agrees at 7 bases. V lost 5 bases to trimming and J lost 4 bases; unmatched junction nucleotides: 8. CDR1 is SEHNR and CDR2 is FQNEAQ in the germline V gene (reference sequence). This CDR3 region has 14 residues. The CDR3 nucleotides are TGTGCCAGCAGCGAAGGGACAGTTCGTTACGAGCAGTACTTC. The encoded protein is CASSEGTVRYEQYF.

CDR3 in DNA: TGCAGTGCTTGGCGGGGGGAGACCCAGTACTTC. Translation: CSAWRGETQYF. This chain connects TRBV20-1 to TRBJ2-5; 7 bases map to TRBD2. V was pared by 5 bases and J by 5 bases, with 2 bases of the junction left unmatched. Germline V gene data show CDR1 as DFQATT and CDR2 as SNEGSKA (reference sequence). This CDR3 is built from 11 residues.

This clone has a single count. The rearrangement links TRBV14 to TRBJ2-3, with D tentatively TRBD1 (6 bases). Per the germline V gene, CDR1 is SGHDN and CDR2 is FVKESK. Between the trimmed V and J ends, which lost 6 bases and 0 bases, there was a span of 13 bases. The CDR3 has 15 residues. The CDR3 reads CASRLQGASTDTQYF. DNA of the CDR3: TGTGCCAGCAGACTACAGGGAGCTAGCACAGATACGCAGTATTTT.

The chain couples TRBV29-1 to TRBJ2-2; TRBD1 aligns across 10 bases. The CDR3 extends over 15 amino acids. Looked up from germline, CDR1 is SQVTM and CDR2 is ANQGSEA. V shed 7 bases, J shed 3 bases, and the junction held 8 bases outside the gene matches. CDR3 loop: CSARQGAEYTGELFF. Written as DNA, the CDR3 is TGCAGCGCCCGACAGGGGGCGGAGTACACCGGGGAGCTGTTTTTT.

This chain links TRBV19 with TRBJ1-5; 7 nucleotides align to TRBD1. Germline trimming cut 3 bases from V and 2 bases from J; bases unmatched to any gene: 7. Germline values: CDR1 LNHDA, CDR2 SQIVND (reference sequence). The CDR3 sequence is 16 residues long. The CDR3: CASSIGTGEGNQPQHF. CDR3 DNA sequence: TGTGCCAGTAGTATTGGTACAGGGGAGGGCAATCAGCCCCAGCATTTT.

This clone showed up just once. DNA for the CDR3: TGTGCCAGCAGCTACAGGGGCTACACCTTC. The encoded protein is CASSYRGYTF. The chain is built from TRBV6-5 and TRBJ1-2, with D maybe TRBD1 (5 bases). Trimming took 6 bases from V and 8 from J, leaving 7 bases between them. Germline V CDR1 and CDR2: MNHEY, SVGAGI. There are 10 residues in the CDR3.

The CDR3 region is CASSFGTGSDTQYF. The CDR3 DNA reads TGTGCCAGCAGCTTCGGGACAGGGTCAGATACGCAGTATTTT. The chain is built from TRBV5-6 and TRBJ2-3; TRBD1 aligns across 9 bases. This CDR3 comprises 14 residues. Trimming cost V 2 bases and J 4 bases; bases outside gene matches: 2. Germline V gene lookup returns CDR1 SGHDT and CDR2 YYEEEE.

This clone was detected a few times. The CDR3 protein is CSALGQVEAFF. CDR3 DNA sequence: TGCAGTGCCCTTGGACAGGTTGAAGCTTTCTTT. The rearrangement links TRBV20-1 to TRBJ1-1; 7 positions match TRBD1. Germline CDR1 and CDR2: DFQATT and SNEGSKA (reference sequence). The CDR3 is 11 amino acids. After removal of 6 bases from V and 7 bases from J, the junction contained 5 bases not matched to a gene.

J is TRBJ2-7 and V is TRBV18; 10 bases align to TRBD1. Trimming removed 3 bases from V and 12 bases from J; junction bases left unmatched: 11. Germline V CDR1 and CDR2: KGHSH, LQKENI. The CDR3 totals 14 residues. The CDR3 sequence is CASSPVGDRGPWYF. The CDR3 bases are TGTGCCAGCTCACCTGTGGGGGACAGGGGTCCCTGGTACTTC. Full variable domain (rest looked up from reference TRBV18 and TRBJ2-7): NAGVMQNPRHLVRRRGQEARLRCSPMKGHSHVYWYRQLPEEGLKFMVYLQKENIIDESGMPKERFSAEFPKEGPSILRIQQVVRGDSAAYFCASSPVGDRGPWYFGPGTRLTVT.

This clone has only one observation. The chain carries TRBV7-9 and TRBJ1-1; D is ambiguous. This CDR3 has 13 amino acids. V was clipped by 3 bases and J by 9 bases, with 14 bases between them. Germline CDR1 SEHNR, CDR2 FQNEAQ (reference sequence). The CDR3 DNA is TGTGCCAGCAGCTTTTTGGGCGGCGGTAAAGCTTTCTTT. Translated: CASSFLGGGKAFF.

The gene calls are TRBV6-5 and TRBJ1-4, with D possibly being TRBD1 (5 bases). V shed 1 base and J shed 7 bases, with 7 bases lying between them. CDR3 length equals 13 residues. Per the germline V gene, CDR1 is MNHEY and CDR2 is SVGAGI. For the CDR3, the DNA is TGTGCCAGCAGTTACTTTAGGGGTGAAAAACTGTTTTTT. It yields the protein CASSYFRGEKLFF.

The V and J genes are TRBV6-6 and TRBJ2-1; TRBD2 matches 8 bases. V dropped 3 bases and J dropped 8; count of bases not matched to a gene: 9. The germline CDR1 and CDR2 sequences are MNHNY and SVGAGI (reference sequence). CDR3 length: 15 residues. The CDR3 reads CASSYDLAGGDEQFF. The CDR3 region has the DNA TGTGCCAGCAGTTATGATTTGGCGGGAGGAGATGAGCAGTTCTTC.

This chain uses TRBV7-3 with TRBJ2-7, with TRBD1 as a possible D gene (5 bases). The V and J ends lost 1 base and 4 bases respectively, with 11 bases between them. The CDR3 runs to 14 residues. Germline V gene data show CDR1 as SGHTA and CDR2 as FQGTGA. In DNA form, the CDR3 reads TGTGCCAGCAGCTTAAATCAGGGAATTTACGAGCAGTACTTC. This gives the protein CASSLNQGIYEQYF.

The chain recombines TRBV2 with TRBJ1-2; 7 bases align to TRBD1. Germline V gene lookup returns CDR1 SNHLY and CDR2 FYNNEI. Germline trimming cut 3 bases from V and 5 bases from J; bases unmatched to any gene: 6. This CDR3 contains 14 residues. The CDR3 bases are TGTGCCAGCAGTGAGAGCAGGGGGGCATATGGCTACACCTTC. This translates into CASSESRGAYGYTF.

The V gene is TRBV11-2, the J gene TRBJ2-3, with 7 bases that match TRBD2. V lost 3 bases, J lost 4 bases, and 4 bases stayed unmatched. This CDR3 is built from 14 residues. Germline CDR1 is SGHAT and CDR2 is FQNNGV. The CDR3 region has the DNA TGTGCCAGCAGCTTCGTCCGGGAGGCAGATACGCAGTATTTT. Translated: CASSFVREADTQYF.

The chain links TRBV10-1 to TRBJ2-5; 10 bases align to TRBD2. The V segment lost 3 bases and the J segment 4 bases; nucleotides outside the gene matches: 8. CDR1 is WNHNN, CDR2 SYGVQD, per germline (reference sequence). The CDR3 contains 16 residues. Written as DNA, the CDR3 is TGCGCCAGCAGTGAATCCCGGACTAGCGGTGGAGAGACCCAGTACTTC. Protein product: CASSESRTSGGETQYF.

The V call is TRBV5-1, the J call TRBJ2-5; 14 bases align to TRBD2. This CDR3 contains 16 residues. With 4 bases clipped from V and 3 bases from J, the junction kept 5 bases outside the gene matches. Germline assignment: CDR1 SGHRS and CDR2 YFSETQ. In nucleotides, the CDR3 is TGCGCCAGCAGCGGGGGGACTAGCGGGAGCAAAGAGACCCAGTACTTC. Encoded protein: CASSGGTSGSKETQYF.

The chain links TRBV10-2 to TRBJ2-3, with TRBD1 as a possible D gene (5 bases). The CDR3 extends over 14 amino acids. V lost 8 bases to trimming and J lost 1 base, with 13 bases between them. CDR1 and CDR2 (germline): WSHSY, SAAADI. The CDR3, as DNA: TGCGCCAGCGCTGGGGCGTTGGGCACAGATACGCAGTATTTT. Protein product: CASAGALGTDTQYF.

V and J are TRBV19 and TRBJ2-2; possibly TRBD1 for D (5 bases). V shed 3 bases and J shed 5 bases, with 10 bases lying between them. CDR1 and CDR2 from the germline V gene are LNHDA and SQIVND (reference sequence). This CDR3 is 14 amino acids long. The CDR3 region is CASSIQGRTGELFF. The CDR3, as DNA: TGTGCCAGTAGTATCCAGGGAAGAACCGGGGAGCTGTTTTTT.

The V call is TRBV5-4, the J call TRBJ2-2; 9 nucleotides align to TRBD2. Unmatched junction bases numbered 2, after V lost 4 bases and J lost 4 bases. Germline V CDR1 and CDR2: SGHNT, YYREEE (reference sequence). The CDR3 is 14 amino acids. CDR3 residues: CASSLAGSTGELFF. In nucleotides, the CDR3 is TGTGCCAGCAGCCTAGCGGGATCCACCGGGGAGCTGTTTTTT.

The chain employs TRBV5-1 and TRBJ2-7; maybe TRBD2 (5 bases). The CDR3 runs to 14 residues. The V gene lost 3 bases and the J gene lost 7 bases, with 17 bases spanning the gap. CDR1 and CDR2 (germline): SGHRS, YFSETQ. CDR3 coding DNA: TGCGCCAGCAGCTCGGGTCCTCGGGGAGAGGAGCAGTACTTC. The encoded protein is CASSSGPRGEEQYF.

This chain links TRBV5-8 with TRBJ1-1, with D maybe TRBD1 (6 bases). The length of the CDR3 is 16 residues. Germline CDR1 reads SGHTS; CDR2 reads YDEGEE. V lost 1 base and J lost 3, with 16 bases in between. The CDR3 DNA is TGTGCCAGCAGCTTGATCGCCACAGGGACTTACACTGAAGCTTTCTTT. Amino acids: CASSLIATGTYTEAFF.

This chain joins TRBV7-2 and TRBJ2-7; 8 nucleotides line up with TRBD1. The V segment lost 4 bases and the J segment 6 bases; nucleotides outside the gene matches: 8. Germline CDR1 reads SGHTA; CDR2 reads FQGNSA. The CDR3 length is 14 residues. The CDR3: CASSYDRGWSEQYF. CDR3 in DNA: TGTGCCAGCAGCTACGACAGGGGTTGGAGCGAGCAGTACTTC.